These T cell receptor beta chains were read from a single sample in a study of graft-versus-host responses after intestinal transplantation. This table comes from immunoSEQ multiplex PCR, and its TCRdb copy is limited to in-frame clones, with some not included. The profile shows 100,000 or so clones, under 95% of them singletons. These receptors lack a known antigen. The input for sequencing was unstimulated CD8+ T cells sorted from spleen or lymph node cells, taken before intestinal transplant. These receptors were collected from a human donor who received an intestinal transplant. Each CDR3 is given with its conserved first and last residue. The order of the fields is clone size, V gene, J gene, D gene, CDR3 DNA, CDR3 protein. D genes are given only for firm matches. Clone sizes are given selectively: once, few, many, or a class where the clone is expanded.

abundance: -
v_gene: TRBV27
j_gene: TRBJ2-7
d_gene: TRBD1
CDR3nt: TGTGCCAGCAACAAACAGGGGACCTACGAGCAGTACTTC
CDR3aa: CASNKQGTYEQYF

abundance: -
v_gene: TRBV7-9
j_gene: TRBJ2-2
d_gene: TRBD1
CDR3nt: TGTGCCAGTCTCCGTGACAGGGATCTACCCGGGGAGCTGTTTTTT
CDR3aa: CASLRDRDLPGELFF

abundance: -
v_gene: TRBV4-1
j_gene: TRBJ2-3
d_gene: -
CDR3nt: TGCGCCAGCAGCCAAGAAGGGGTCAGCGCAGATACGCAGTATTTT
CDR3aa: CASSQEGVSADTQYF

abundance: -
v_gene: TRBV7-9
j_gene: TRBJ2-1
d_gene: -
CDR3nt: TGTGCCAGCAGCTCTGCCTCAGCCGGGGGGCCCCAAAAGGATGAGCAGTTCTTC
CDR3aa: CASSSASAGGPQKDEQFF

abundance: -
v_gene: TRBV4-3
j_gene: TRBJ2-7
d_gene: -
CDR3nt: TGCGCCAGCAGCCAAGATTCGCGGGGGCCAACCTACGAGCAGTACTTC
CDR3aa: CASSQDSRGPTYEQYF

abundance: -
v_gene: TRBV5-1
j_gene: TRBJ1-4
d_gene: -
CDR3nt: TGCGCCAGCACCCTTACAGGGCCCCCTGCAACTAATGAAAAACTGTTTTTT
CDR3aa: CASTLTGPPATNEKLFF

abundance: -
v_gene: TRBV6-5
j_gene: TRBJ2-1
d_gene: TRBD2
CDR3nt: TGTGCCAGCAGTTACCTAGCGGGGGAAAAGCACAATGAGCAGTTCTTC
CDR3aa: CASSYLAGEKHNEQFF

abundance: -
v_gene: TRBV7-9
j_gene: TRBJ2-7
d_gene: TRBD1
CDR3nt: TGTGCCAGCAGCACCCACCACAGGGGGCATGACGAGCAGTACTTC
CDR3aa: CASSTHHRGHDEQYF

abundance: -
v_gene: TRBV7-9
j_gene: TRBJ2-3
d_gene: TRBD2
CDR3nt: TGTGCCAGCAGCTTAGTTAGCGGGGGGGGCACAGATACGCAGTATTTT
CDR3aa: CASSLVSGGGTDTQYF

abundance: once
v_gene: TRBV4-3
j_gene: TRBJ1-1
d_gene: -
CDR3nt: TGCGCCAGCAGCCAAGATTGGACAGTGAACACTGAAGCTTTCTTT
CDR3aa: CASSQDWTVNTEAFF

abundance: once
v_gene: TRBV2
j_gene: TRBJ2-1
d_gene: -
CDR3nt: TGTGCCAGCAGTCCCGATACAGGGTTGGATGAGCAGTTCTTC
CDR3aa: CASSPDTGLDEQFF

abundance: -
v_gene: TRBV6-5
j_gene: TRBJ2-1
d_gene: TRBD1
CDR3nt: TGTGCCAGCAGTTACGGACAGGGCTCCAATGAGCAGTTCTTC
CDR3aa: CASSYGQGSNEQFF

abundance: -
v_gene: TRBV4-3
j_gene: TRBJ1-4
d_gene: -
CDR3nt: TGCGCCAGCAGCCAAGCGTGGGGGCGAGATATGGAAACTAATGAAAAACTGTTTTTT
CDR3aa: CASSQAWGRDMETNEKLFF

abundance: -
v_gene: TRBV4-3
j_gene: TRBJ1-1
d_gene: -
CDR3nt: TGCGCCAGCAGCCAAGATCGGACCATGGGAGGGGTGAACACTGAAGCTTTCTTT
CDR3aa: CASSQDRTMGGVNTEAFF

abundance: -
v_gene: TRBV6-5
j_gene: TRBJ2-5
d_gene: TRBD1
CDR3nt: TGTGCCAGCAGTAGCCGGGACAGGGGGAAAGAGACCCAGTACTTC
CDR3aa: CASSSRDRGKETQYF

abundance: -
v_gene: TRBV27
j_gene: TRBJ1-5
d_gene: -
CDR3nt: TGTGCCAGCAGTTTGGGCAGGAGCAATCAGCCCCAGCATTTT
CDR3aa: CASSLGRSNQPQHF

abundance: -
v_gene: TRBV27
j_gene: TRBJ2-7
d_gene: -
CDR3nt: TGTGCCAGCAGTTTATCCCGTCCGTACGAGCAGTACTTC
CDR3aa: CASSLSRPYEQYF

abundance: -
v_gene: TRBV10-1
j_gene: TRBJ1-1
d_gene: TRBD1
CDR3nt: TGCGCCAGCAGCGGGACAGGAGACACTGAAGCTTTCTTT
CDR3aa: CASSGTGDTEAFF

abundance: -
v_gene: TRBV7-9
j_gene: TRBJ2-7
d_gene: -
CDR3nt: TGTGCCAGCAGCGGGGGTACAGGGACCCCCTACGAGCAGTACTTC
CDR3aa: CASSGGTGTPYEQYF

abundance: -
v_gene: TRBV30
j_gene: TRBJ2-1
d_gene: TRBD2
CDR3nt: TGTGCCTGGGGGACTAGCGGGGCGCAGTTCTTC
CDR3aa: CAWGTSGAQFF

abundance: -
v_gene: TRBV5-1
j_gene: TRBJ2-7
d_gene: TRBD1
CDR3nt: TGCGCCAGCAGCTGGTTGACAGGGGGCGACGAGCAGTACTTC
CDR3aa: CASSWLTGGDEQYF

abundance: -
v_gene: TRBV11-2
j_gene: TRBJ2-7
d_gene: -
CDR3nt: TGTGCCAGCACCGTCGGTCACGAGCAGTACTTC
CDR3aa: CASTVGHEQYF

abundance: -
v_gene: TRBV4-3
j_gene: TRBJ2-7
d_gene: -
CDR3nt: TGCGCCAGCAGCCAAGAACGACTAGGCCCCTACGAGCAGTACTTC
CDR3aa: CASSQERLGPYEQYF

abundance: -
v_gene: TRBV7-2
j_gene: TRBJ2-1
d_gene: TRBD2
CDR3nt: TGTGCCAGCAGCTTAGATCCACTAGCGGACGAGCAGTTCTTC
CDR3aa: CASSLDPLADEQFF

abundance: -
v_gene: TRBV12-5
j_gene: TRBJ2-2
d_gene: TRBD1
CDR3nt: TGTGCTAGTGGAGGGACAGGGGACGCCTACACCGGGGAGCTGTTTTTT
CDR3aa: CASGGTGDAYTGELFF

abundance: -
v_gene: TRBV5-1
j_gene: TRBJ1-1
d_gene: TRBD1
CDR3nt: TGCGCCAGCAGCCAAGGACAGGGGGCATTAACTGAAGCTTTCTTT
CDR3aa: CASSQGQGALTEAFF

abundance: -
v_gene: TRBV7-9
j_gene: TRBJ1-2
d_gene: -
CDR3nt: TGTGCCAGCAGCTTAGGGGCCGCGGGACTTAACTATGGCTACACCTTC
CDR3aa: CASSLGAAGLNYGYTF

abundance: -
v_gene: TRBV27
j_gene: TRBJ2-1
d_gene: TRBD1
CDR3nt: TGTGCCAGCAGTTTAAGAGACCCATACAGCGGACAGGGGTCCTACAATGAGCAGTTCTTC
CDR3aa: CASSLRDPYSGQGSYNEQFF

abundance: once
v_gene: TRBV27
j_gene: TRBJ1-2
d_gene: TRBD1
CDR3nt: TGTGCCAGCAGTTTAAAACAGGGGGATGGCTACACCTTC
CDR3aa: CASSLKQGDGYTF

abundance: once
v_gene: TRBV4-3
j_gene: TRBJ1-2
d_gene: -
CDR3nt: TGCGCCAGCAGCCAAGGAGGTGGGGGCGACGGCTACACCTTC
CDR3aa: CASSQGGGGDGYTF

abundance: -
v_gene: TRBV9
j_gene: TRBJ2-1
d_gene: TRBD2
CDR3nt: TGTGCCAGCAGCGTAGGACTAGCGGGGGTGAATGAGCAGTTCTTC
CDR3aa: CASSVGLAGVNEQFF

abundance: once
v_gene: TRBV27
j_gene: TRBJ2-7
d_gene: -
CDR3nt: TGTGCCAGCAGAAACAGGGCGTACGAGCAGTACTTC
CDR3aa: CASRNRAYEQYF

abundance: few
v_gene: TRBV19
j_gene: TRBJ2-7
d_gene: -
CDR3nt: TGTGCCAGTAGTAATGCGGCAGGGGGGGAGCAGTACTTC
CDR3aa: CASSNAAGGEQYF

abundance: once
v_gene: TRBV11-3
j_gene: TRBJ2-1
d_gene: TRBD1
CDR3nt: TGTGCCAGCAGCCCAAGGGACAGCGAAGGCTACAATGAGCAGTTCTTC
CDR3aa: CASSPRDSEGYNEQFF

abundance: once
v_gene: TRBV5-6
j_gene: TRBJ2-3
d_gene: -
CDR3nt: TGTGCCAGTTGTCGGGGCACAGATACGCAGTATTTT
CDR3aa: CASCRGTDTQYF

abundance: -
v_gene: TRBV5-6
j_gene: TRBJ2-6
d_gene: -
CDR3nt: TGTGCCAGCAGCTTGAACCAGGGAAACTCTGGGGCCAACGTCCTGACTTTC
CDR3aa: CASSLNQGNSGANVLTF

abundance: -
v_gene: TRBV7-9
j_gene: TRBJ1-1
d_gene: -
CDR3nt: TGTGCCAGCAGGAGCGCTGTGACGCCCGAAGCTTTCTTT
CDR3aa: CASRSAVTPEAFF

abundance: -
v_gene: TRBV19
j_gene: TRBJ1-2
d_gene: -
CDR3nt: TGTGCCAGTAGTACCGGGATGCCCAGTCATGGCTACACCTTC
CDR3aa: CASSTGMPSHGYTF

abundance: -
v_gene: TRBV4-3
j_gene: TRBJ1-1
d_gene: -
CDR3nt: TGCGCCAGCAGCCAAGATTGGTCACCGGACAGTTTGAACACTGAAGCTTTCTTT
CDR3aa: CASSQDWSPDSLNTEAFF

abundance: once
v_gene: TRBV27
j_gene: TRBJ2-7
d_gene: -
CDR3nt: TGTGCCAGCAGATCTCTCGCTAATAACTTCGAGCAGTACTTC
CDR3aa: CASRSLANNFEQYF

abundance: -
v_gene: TRBV19
j_gene: TRBJ2-7
d_gene: -
CDR3nt: TGTGCCAGTAGTATAACTGACAGGAGCACCTACGAGCAGTACTTC
CDR3aa: CASSITDRSTYEQYF

abundance: -
v_gene: TRBV7-2
j_gene: TRBJ2-2
d_gene: -
CDR3nt: TGTGCCAGCAGCTTAGTGGGCGGGGGCCGTGAACCGGGCACCGGGGAGCTGTTTTTT
CDR3aa: CASSLVGGGREPGTGELFF

abundance: -
v_gene: TRBV19
j_gene: TRBJ2-5
d_gene: -
CDR3nt: TGTGCCAGTAGTATATTGGAGGCGGGATTCGAGACCCAGTACTTC
CDR3aa: CASSILEAGFETQYF

abundance: -
v_gene: TRBV7-2
j_gene: TRBJ2-5
d_gene: TRBD2
CDR3nt: TGTGCCAGCAGCTTGACTAGCGGGGGGGCCGGGACCCAGTACTTC
CDR3aa: CASSLTSGGAGTQYF

abundance: -
v_gene: TRBV30
j_gene: TRBJ2-7
d_gene: TRBD1
CDR3nt: TGTGCCTGGAGCCAGACAGGGGGCTCGAACGAGCAGTACTTC
CDR3aa: CAWSQTGGSNEQYF

abundance: -
v_gene: TRBV4-3
j_gene: TRBJ2-7
d_gene: -
CDR3nt: TGCGCCAGCAGCCAAGAGGCCTTAACCTACGAGCAGTACTTC
CDR3aa: CASSQEALTYEQYF

abundance: -
v_gene: TRBV23-1
j_gene: TRBJ2-1
d_gene: TRBD2
CDR3nt: TGCGCCTGCCGACGGTGGCCTAGCGGGTACAATGAGCAGTTCTTC
CDR3aa: CACRRWPSGYNEQFF

abundance: once
v_gene: TRBV2
j_gene: TRBJ1-5
d_gene: -
CDR3nt: TGTGCCAGCGCTACGTTCGGGGGGGGGCGGAATCAGCCCCAGCATTTT
CDR3aa: CASATFGGGRNQPQHF

abundance: -
v_gene: TRBV15
j_gene: TRBJ2-7
d_gene: TRBD1
CDR3nt: TGTGCCACCATGGGACAGGGGGTTTCGAGCGAGCAGTACTTC
CDR3aa: CATMGQGVSSEQYF

abundance: -
v_gene: TRBV25-1
j_gene: TRBJ2-7
d_gene: TRBD2
CDR3nt: TGTGCCAGCAGCGCGCTAGCGGGGTTCTACGAGCAGTACTTC
CDR3aa: CASSALAGFYEQYF

abundance: once
v_gene: TRBV6-6
j_gene: TRBJ2-7
d_gene: TRBD1
CDR3nt: TGTGCCAGCAGTGTCGCCAGGGGGAACGAGCAGTACTTC
CDR3aa: CASSVARGNEQYF

abundance: few
v_gene: TRBV5-1
j_gene: TRBJ2-3
d_gene: -
CDR3nt: TGCGCCAGCAGCGGGGCTTATTACAACACCGCCACAGATACGCAGTATTTT
CDR3aa: CASSGAYYNTATDTQYF

abundance: -
v_gene: TRBV4-3
j_gene: TRBJ2-7
d_gene: TRBD1
CDR3nt: TGCGCCAGCAGCCAGTCCGGGACAGGGGCATGGGAGCAGTACTTC
CDR3aa: CASSQSGTGAWEQYF

abundance: -
v_gene: TRBV18
j_gene: TRBJ2-3
d_gene: TRBD1
CDR3nt: TGTGCCAGCTCACTGGGTAGGGACAGTGCAAGTCTGAGCACAGATACGCAGTATTTT
CDR3aa: CASSLGRDSASLSTDTQYF